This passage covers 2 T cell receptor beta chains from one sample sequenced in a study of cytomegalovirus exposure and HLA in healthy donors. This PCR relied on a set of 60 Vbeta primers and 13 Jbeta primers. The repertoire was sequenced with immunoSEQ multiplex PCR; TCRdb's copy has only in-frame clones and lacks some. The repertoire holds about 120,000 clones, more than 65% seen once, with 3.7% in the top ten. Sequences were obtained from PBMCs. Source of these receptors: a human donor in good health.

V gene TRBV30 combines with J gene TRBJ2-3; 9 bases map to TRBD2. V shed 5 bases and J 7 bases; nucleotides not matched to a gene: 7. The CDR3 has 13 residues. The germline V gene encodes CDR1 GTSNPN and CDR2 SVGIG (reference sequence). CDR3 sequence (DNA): TGTGCCTGGTGGCGGGAGGGCCGGTATACGCAGTATTTT. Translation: CAWWREGRYTQYF.

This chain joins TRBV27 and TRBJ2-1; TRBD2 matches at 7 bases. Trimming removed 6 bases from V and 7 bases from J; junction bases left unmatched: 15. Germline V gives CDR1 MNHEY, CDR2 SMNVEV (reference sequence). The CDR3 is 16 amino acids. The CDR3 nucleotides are TGTGCCAGCAGGCGAGCGGGACTCGGGACGGGGAATGAGCAGTTCTTC. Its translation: CASRRAGLGTGNEQFF.